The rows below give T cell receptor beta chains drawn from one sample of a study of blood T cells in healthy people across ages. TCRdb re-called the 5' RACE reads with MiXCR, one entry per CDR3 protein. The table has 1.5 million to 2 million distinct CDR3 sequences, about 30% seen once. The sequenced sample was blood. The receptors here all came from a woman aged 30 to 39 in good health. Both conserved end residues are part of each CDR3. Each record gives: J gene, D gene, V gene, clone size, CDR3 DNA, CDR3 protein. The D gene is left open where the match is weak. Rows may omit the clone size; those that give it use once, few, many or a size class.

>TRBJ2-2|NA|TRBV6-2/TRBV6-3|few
TGTGCCAGTGCAAACTCGGGCACCGGGGAGCTGTTTTTT
CASANSGTGELFF
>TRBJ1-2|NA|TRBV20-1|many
TGCAGTGCAAGGACGGCTAACTATGGCTACACCTTC
CSARTANYGYTF
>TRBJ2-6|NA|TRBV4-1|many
TGCGCCAGCAGCTCCCAGGCAGGGGGGATCTCTGGGGCCAACGTCCTGACTTTC
CASSSQAGGISGANVLTF
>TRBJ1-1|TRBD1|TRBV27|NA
TGTGCCAGCAGTAATACAGGGGCCCGCACTGAAGCTTTCTTT
CASSNTGARTEAFF
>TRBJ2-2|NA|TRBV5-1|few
TGCGCCAGCAGCTTGGCCAAGGGGGGAACGGACACCGGGGAGCTGTTTTTT
CASSLAKGGTDTGELFF
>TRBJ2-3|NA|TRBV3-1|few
TGTGCCAGCAGGTTGGCTCAATCCACAGATACGCAGTATTTT
CASRLAQSTDTQYF
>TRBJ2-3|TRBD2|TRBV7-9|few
TGTGCCAGCAGCTGGGGACTAGCGGGGGGCCCGGGAGATACGCAGTATTTT
CASSWGLAGGPGDTQYF
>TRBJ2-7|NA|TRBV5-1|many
TGCGCCAGCAGCTACAGACTAGGCGCTAACTACGAGCAGTACTTC
CASSYRLGANYEQYF
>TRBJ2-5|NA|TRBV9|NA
TGTGCCAGCAGCGTAGGTAGTTTAAGCGGGCAAGAGACCCAGTACTTC
CASSVGSLSGQETQYF
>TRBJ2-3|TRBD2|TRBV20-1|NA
TGCAGTGCCCTCTCGGGAGGGACAGATACGCAGTATTTT
CSALSGGTDTQYF
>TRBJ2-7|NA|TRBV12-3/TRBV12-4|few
TGTGCCAGCAGTTTAGAGGGGTACACGACCTACGAGCAGTACTTC
CASSLEGYTTYEQYF
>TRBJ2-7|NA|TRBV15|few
TGTGCCACCAGCAGAGATCCTAACTACGAGCAGTACTTC
CATSRDPNYEQYF
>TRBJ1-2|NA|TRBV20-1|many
TGCAGTGCTAGAGATTTAGCCGTTCATGGCTACACCTTC
CSARDLAVHGYTF
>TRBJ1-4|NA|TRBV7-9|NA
TGTGCCAGCAGCTTACGGGTCGAGGTCTTCGAGGAACTGTTTTTT
CASSLRVEVFEELFF
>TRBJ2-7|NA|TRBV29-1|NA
TGCAGCGTAACACTCACCCGGGACCCTAAATCCTACGAGCAGTACTTC
CSVTLTRDPKSYEQYF
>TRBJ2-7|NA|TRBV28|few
TGTGCCAGCAGTTCATACATGAGGTTGGGGAGTTTGTACGAGCAGTACTTC
CASSSYMRLGSLYEQYF
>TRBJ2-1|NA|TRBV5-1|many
TGCGCCAGCAGCTTGGGGGGAGGCTACGGTGAGCAGTTCTTC
CASSLGGGYGEQFF
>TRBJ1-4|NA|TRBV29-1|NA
TGCAGCGTTGCACGGACTAATGAAAAACGGTTTTTT
CSVARTNEKRFF
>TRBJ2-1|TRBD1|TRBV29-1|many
TGCAGCGTTGGGGGGACAGGGGGTTTAGATGAGCAGTTCTTC
CSVGGTGGLDEQFF
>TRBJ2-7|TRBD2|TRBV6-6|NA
TGTGCCAGCAGTTACCCGGGGGGTAAGGGAAGTAACTACGAGCAGTACTTC
CASSYPGGKGSNYEQYF
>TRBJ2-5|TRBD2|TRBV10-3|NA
TGTGCCATCAGCGGGGGGGCCGAAGAGACCCAGTACTTC
CAISGGAEETQYF
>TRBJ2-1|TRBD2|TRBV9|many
TGTGCCAGCAGCGTAGCCCAGCGGGGGGGGAGTGAGCAGTTCTTC
CASSVAQRGGSEQFF
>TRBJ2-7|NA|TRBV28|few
TGTGCCAGCAGTTTATGGGGCCGATCCTCCTACGAGCAGTACTTC
CASSLWGRSSYEQYF
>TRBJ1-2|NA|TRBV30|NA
TGTGCCTGGAGGAGGGGCTTAAACTATGGCTACACCTTC
CAWRRGLNYGYTF
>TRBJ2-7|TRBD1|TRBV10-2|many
TGCGCCAGCAGGTTAACAGGGGGAGGCGAGCAGTACTTC
CASRLTGGGEQYF
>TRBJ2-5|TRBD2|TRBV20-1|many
TGCAGTGCTAGAAAACCCGGGCTAGCGGGAGCGGAGACCCAGTACTTC
CSARKPGLAGAETQYF
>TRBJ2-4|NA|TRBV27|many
TGTGCCAGCAGTTGGCAGGGGGGGGACATTCAGTACTTC
CASSWQGGDIQYF
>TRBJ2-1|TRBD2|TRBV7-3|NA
TGTGCCAGCAGCCTCTCAGCCGCTCGGGGGGGCCAGGATGAGCAGTTCTTC
CASSLSAARGGQDEQFF
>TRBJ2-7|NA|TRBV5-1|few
TGCGCCAGCAGCTTATGGGGCGTACGCTACGAGCAGTACTTC
CASSLWGVRYEQYF
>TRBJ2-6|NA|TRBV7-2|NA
TGTGCCAGCAGCTCACAGGGCCGCTCTGGGGCCAACGTCCTGACTTTC
CASSSQGRSGANVLTF
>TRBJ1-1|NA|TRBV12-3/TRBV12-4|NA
TGTGCCAGCAGTTTAGCTACGGGGAAGCACACTGAAGCTTTCTTT
CASSLATGKHTEAFF
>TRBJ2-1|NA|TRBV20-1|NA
TGCAGTGCTTACGACGAGCGCTCCTACAATGAGCAGTTCTTC
CSAYDERSYNEQFF
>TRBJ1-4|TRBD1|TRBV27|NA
TGTGCCAGCAGTTTTCCGGGGGACAGCCGGGAAGAAAAACTGTTTTTT
CASSFPGDSREEKLFF
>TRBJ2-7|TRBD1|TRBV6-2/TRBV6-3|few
TGTGCCAGCAGTAGACAGGGCGTACCCTACGAGCAGTACTTC
CASSRQGVPYEQYF
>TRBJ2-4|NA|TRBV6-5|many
TGTGCCAGCAGTTCCGACACGCTAGCCAAAAACATTCAGTACTTC
CASSSDTLAKNIQYF
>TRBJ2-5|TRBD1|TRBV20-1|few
TGCAGTGCTAGGGGGACAGGGGGTGACTCTGTCGGAGAGACCCAGTACTTC
CSARGTGGDSVGETQYF
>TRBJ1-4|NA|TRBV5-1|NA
TGCGCCAGCAGCTTGGACAGGGACTCTAATGAAAAACTGTTTTTT
CASSLDRDSNEKLFF
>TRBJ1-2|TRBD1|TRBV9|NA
TGTGCCAGCAGCACCGGACAGGTCGCTAACTATGGCTACACCTTC
CASSTGQVANYGYTF
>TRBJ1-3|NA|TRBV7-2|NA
TGTGCCAGCAGCTTGGACTTCACTGGAAACACCATATATTTT
CASSLDFTGNTIYF
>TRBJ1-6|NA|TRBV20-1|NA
TGCAGTGGAATAGGTCCCGATGTTGACCCCCACTTT
CSGIGPDVDPHF
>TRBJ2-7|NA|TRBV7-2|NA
TGTGCCAGCAGCTTCCCCGGCGGACGCTACGAGCAGTACTTC
CASSFPGGRYEQYF
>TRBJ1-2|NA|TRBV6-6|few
TGTGCCAGCAGTTACTCGGGCCCCTCCAGAAGTGGCTACACCTTC
CASSYSGPSRSGYTF
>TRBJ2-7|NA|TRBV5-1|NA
TGCGCCAGCAGCTCGGTTCCGGAGGGGTCCTACGAGCAGTACTTC
CASSSVPEGSYEQYF
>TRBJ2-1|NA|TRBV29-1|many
TGCAGCGTTGAGGGCGGGGGCTTCTCCTACAATGAGCAGTTCTTC
CSVEGGGFSYNEQFF
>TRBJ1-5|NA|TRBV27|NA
TGTGCCAGCAGTTTAAAGGGGTGGAATCAGCCCCAGCATTTT
CASSLKGWNQPQHF